The rows below give T cell receptor beta chains drawn from one sample of a study of vaccination effects on CD4 cells after COVID-19. Their antigens remain unidentified. TCRdb keeps only in-frame clones here, not all; method: immunoSEQ multiplex PCR. The sample has some 21,000 clones, about 72% seen once. Material: CD4+ T cells from PBMCs cultured with HCoV-229E spike peptides, obtained after COVID-19 vaccination. Every receptor here comes from a human donor who received a COVID-19 vaccine. CDR3s include the opening cysteine and the closing phenylalanine or tryptophan. The order of the fields is D gene, clone size, CDR3 length, J gene, V gene, CDR3 DNA, CDR3 protein. The D gene is left open where the match is weak. A row's size may be missing; if present it is once, few, many or a size class.

. | . | 14 | TRBJ1-6 | TRBV5-5 | TGTGCCAGCAGCCCCTTGCGAAGGAATTCACCCCTCCACTTT | CASSPLRRNSPLHF
. | few | 14 | TRBJ1-2 | TRBV10-1 | TGCGCCAGCAGTGAGTCGGGGCGATTCTATGGCTACACCTTC | CASSESGRFYGYTF
TRBD2 | . | 14 | TRBJ2-7 | TRBV6-5 | TGTGCCACCCTGTTTAGCGGGAGATTATACGAGCAGTACTTC | CATLFSGRLYEQYF
. | . | 11 | TRBJ1-6 | TRBV2 | TGTGCCAGCAGTGAGCGTTCGGCCCTCCACTTT | CASSERSALHF
TRBD1 | . | 13 | TRBJ1-2 | TRBV5-4 | TGTGCCAGCCCCGGGGAGGGGGCCGATGGCTACACCTTC | CASPGEGADGYTF
TRBD1 | . | 16 | TRBJ1-1 | TRBV7-2 | TGTGCCAGCAGCTCAGGGACAGCCCATTGGGACACTGAAGCTTTCTTT | CASSSGTAHWDTEAFF
TRBD1 | . | 14 | TRBJ1-2 | TRBV7-8 | TGTGCCAGCAGCTCTCGGGACAGGGCGTATGGCTACACCTTC | CASSSRDRAYGYTF
TRBD2 | . | 18 | TRBJ2-2 | TRBV11-2 | TGTGCCAGCAGCTTAGATCCTAGCGGGAGGTATAGCACCGGGGAGCTGTTTTTT | CASSLDPSGRYSTGELFF
. | . | 14 | TRBJ1-5 | TRBV2 | TGTGCCAGCAGTGCCACATATAGCAATCAGCCCCAGCATTTT | CASSATYSNQPQHF
TRBD1 | . | 14 | TRBJ2-5 | TRBV2 | TGTGCCAGCAAACCGGGACAGTTACAAGAGACCCAGTACTTC | CASKPGQLQETQYF
. | . | 12 | TRBJ1-5 | TRBV15 | TGTGCCACCAGCAGAGATAATCAGCCCCAGCATTTT | CATSRDNQPQHF
TRBD1 | . | 18 | TRBJ2-1 | TRBV5-1 | TGCGCCAGCAGAACGGGACAGCGAGCCCCGAGCTCCTACAATGAGCAGTTCTTC | CASRTGQRAPSSYNEQFF
TRBD1 | once | 17 | TRBJ2-5 | TRBV4-2 | TGTGCCAGCAGCCCGTATTTTCCGGGACAGGACCAAGAGACCCAGTACTTC | CASSPYFPGQDQETQYF
. | . | 13 | TRBJ2-5 | TRBV6-5 | TGTGCCAGCAGGGGACAAGCCGGGGAGACCCAGTACTTC | CASRGQAGETQYF
. | . | 12 | TRBJ1-2 | TRBV29-1 | TGCACCATTCAGTCCTTTGGGTATGGCTACACCTTC | CTIQSFGYGYTF
. | . | 14 | TRBJ1-2 | TRBV15 | TGTGCCACCAGCAGAGTAAGTGCGAACTATGGCTACACCTTC | CATSRVSANYGYTF
. | . | 15 | TRBJ2-7 | TRBV9 | TGTGCCAGCAGCGTAGATGGACTGGGGACCTACGAGCAGTACTTC | CASSVDGLGTYEQYF
. | . | 15 | TRBJ2-5 | TRBV25-1 | TGTGCCAGCAGTCTAGGGGGAGTGACCCAAGAGACCCAGTACTTC | CASSLGGVTQETQYF
. | . | 13 | TRBJ2-5 | TRBV12-3/TRBV12-4 | TGTGCCAGCTACACCACGGGGCAAGAGACCCAGTACTTC | CASYTTGQETQYF
. | . | 14 | TRBJ2-2 | TRBV7-9 | TGTGCCAGCAGCTCGATGATGAACACCGGGGAGCTGTTTTTT | CASSSMMNTGELFF
. | few | 14 | TRBJ1-5 | TRBV5-1 | TGCGCCAGCAGCCAGGACAGCCCGAATCAGCCCCAGCATTTT | CASSQDSPNQPQHF
. | . | 15 | TRBJ2-1 | TRBV11-2 | TGTGCCAGCAGCTTAGATCCTGGCAGTCCCAATGAGCAGTTCTTC | CASSLDPGSPNEQFF
TRBD1 | . | 13 | TRBJ2-2 | TRBV5-1 | TGCGCCAGCAGCGTACAGGGGGCCGGGGAGCTGTTTTTT | CASSVQGAGELFF
TRBD2 | . | 14 | TRBJ2-5 | TRBV5-1 | TGCGCCAGCAGCCCTAGCGGGGGGGAAGAGACCCAGTACTTC | CASSPSGGEETQYF
. | . | 12 | TRBJ1-1 | TRBV18 | TGTGCCAGCTCACCCCGAAACACTGAAGCTTTCTTT | CASSPRNTEAFF
. | . | 15 | TRBJ2-5 | TRBV7-2 | TGTGCCAGCAGCTTGTCTCGCTTCCTGGGGGAGACCCAGTACTTC | CASSLSRFLGETQYF
. | . | 16 | TRBJ1-2 | TRBV24-1 | TGTGCCACCAGCGCGTCCTTACAGGAGGCTAACTATGGCTACACCTTC | CATSASLQEANYGYTF
TRBD2 | . | 15 | TRBJ2-5 | TRBV11-2 | TGTGCCAGCAGCTTAGGGACTAGCGGACCAGAGACCCAGTACTTC | CASSLGTSGPETQYF
. | . | 13 | TRBJ2-3 | TRBV6-4 | TGTGCCAGCAGGGGTGCTAGCACAGATACGCAGTATTTT | CASRGASTDTQYF
. | . | 14 | TRBJ1-5 | TRBV5-1 | TGCGCCAGCAGCTTGGGGGGGGCTGGTCAGCCCCAGCATTTT | CASSLGGAGQPQHF
TRBD1 | . | 15 | TRBJ1-1 | TRBV5-1 | TGCGCCAGCAGCTGGGAACAGGGGGTGAACACTGAAGCTTTCTTT | CASSWEQGVNTEAFF
. | once | 15 | TRBJ2-1 | TRBV7-6 | TGTGCCAGCAGCTTATTACAGTCCCCGAACAATGAGCAGTTCTTC | CASSLLQSPNNEQFF
. | . | 11 | TRBJ1-1 | TRBV12-3/TRBV12-4 | TGTGCCAGCAGCAACCGACTCCGAGCTTTCTTT | CASSNRLRAFF
. | . | 15 | TRBJ2-7 | TRBV7-6 | TGTGCCAGCAGCCTGTCGGGCGGGACCTCCTACGAGCAGTACTTC | CASSLSGGTSYEQYF
. | . | 13 | TRBJ1-5 | TRBV19 | TGTGCCAGTAGTATAACAGTGCATCAGCCCCAGCATTTT | CASSITVHQPQHF
TRBD2 | . | 13 | TRBJ2-7 | TRBV7-9 | TGTGCCAGCAGCCTTAGCGGGAGTTGGGAGCAGTACTTC | CASSLSGSWEQYF
TRBD1 | few | 13 | TRBJ1-1 | TRBV10-1 | TGCGCCAGCAGCCGGGACAGGGTCACTGAAGCTTTCTTT | CASSRDRVTEAFF
. | . | 12 | TRBJ1-5 | TRBV25-1 | TGTGCCAGCAGTGCAGAGGCTTCCCCCCAGCATTTT | CASSAEASPQHF
. | . | 13 | TRBJ2-7 | TRBV6-6 | TGTGCCAGCAGTTACACTGACCACTACGAGCAGTACTTC | CASSYTDHYEQYF
. | . | 16 | TRBJ2-2 | TRBV5-8 | TGTGCCAGCAGCTTGGAGGGGGGAGTCTACACCGGGGAGCTGTTTTTT | CASSLEGGVYTGELFF
. | . | 18 | TRBJ1-1 | TRBV4-1 | TGCGCCAGCAGCCAATTTTCGGGACCAAGGGCGAGGGACACTGAAGCTTTCTTT | CASSQFSGPRARDTEAFF
. | . | 15 | TRBJ1-2 | TRBV18 | TGTGCCAGCTCACCAGAGGGTTGGTCTAACTATGGCTACACCTTC | CASSPEGWSNYGYTF
. | . | 13 | TRBJ2-3 | TRBV18 | TGTGCCAGCTCGCCAAATCATGCAGATACGCAGTATTTT | CASSPNHADTQYF
. | . | 12 | TRBJ2-3 | TRBV10-3 | TGTGCCATCAGGGGGATCACAGATACGCAGTATTTT | CAIRGITDTQYF
TRBD1 | few | 15 | TRBJ2-7 | TRBV6-1 | TGTGCCAGCAGTGAAGCCGAGGGAACAGGGGACGAGCAGTACTTC | CASSEAEGTGDEQYF
. | . | 14 | TRBJ1-3 | TRBV9 | TGTGCCAGCAGCCCCCGGACAGCTGGAAACACCATATATTTT | CASSPRTAGNTIYF
TRBD2 | . | 17 | TRBJ2-1 | TRBV19 | TGTGCCAGTAGTGCCCAGACTAGCGGGAGCTCCTACAATGAGCAGTTCTTC | CASSAQTSGSSYNEQFF
TRBD2 | . | 15 | TRBJ2-5 | TRBV9 | TGTGCCAGCAGCGTTAGCGGGGGGGCAGGGGAGACCCAGTACTTC | CASSVSGGAGETQYF
. | . | 16 | TRBJ1-5 | TRBV3-1/TRBV3-2 | TGTGCCAGCAGCCAAGACGGAGGGGGGGGCAATCAGCCCCAGCATTTT | CASSQDGGGGNQPQHF
. | . | 14 | TRBJ2-3 | TRBV30 | TGTGCCTGGAGCAAGAACCGGGGCACAGATACGCAGTATTTT | CAWSKNRGTDTQYF
TRBD1 | . | 13 | TRBJ1-5 | TRBV6-6 | TGTGCCTATGGCGCAGGGGGTTATCAGCCCCAGCATTTT | CAYGAGGYQPQHF
. | . | 17 | TRBJ1-5 | TRBV7-9 | TGTGCCAGCAGCTTAAAGGCCCTCAGGGTCAGGAATCAGCCCCAGCATTTT | CASSLKALRVRNQPQHF
TRBD1 | . | 12 | TRBJ2-7 | TRBV6-5 | TGTGCCACCACACCCGGGACAGGGGAGCAGTACTTC | CATTPGTGEQYF
TRBD2 | . | 17 | TRBJ2-3 | TRBV2 | TGTGCCAGCAGTAAAGGAGCGGGAGGGTCGAGTTCAGATACGCAGTATTTT | CASSKGAGGSSSDTQYF
TRBD2 | . | 17 | TRBJ2-3 | TRBV5-1 | TGCGCCAGCAGCTTGGGTCTAACGGGAGGGCTCGGAGATACGCAGTATTTT | CASSLGLTGGLGDTQYF
. | . | 16 | TRBJ2-3 | TRBV10-3 | TGTGCCATCAGTGAGTCGATGAGGGTGGGCACAGATACGCAGTATTTT | CAISESMRVGTDTQYF
TRBD2 | . | 15 | TRBJ2-5 | TRBV9 | TGTGCCAGCAGCGTTCGGCGGGAGGCGGCAGAGACCCAGTACTTC | CASSVRREAAETQYF
. | . | 18 | TRBJ1-6 | TRBV27 | TGTGCCAGCAGCCCCGGGACTGCCGAGAGCTCCTATAATTCACCCCTCCACTTT | CASSPGTAESSYNSPLHF
TRBD1 | . | 15 | TRBJ1-2 | TRBV5-6 | TGTGCCAGCAGCTTGGGGGGACAGGCGTACTATGGCTACACCTTC | CASSLGGQAYYGYTF
TRBD2 | . | 17 | TRBJ2-3 | TRBV7-9 | TGTGCCAGCAGCCCACCGATCGGCGGGAGGAGCACAGATACGCAGTATTTT | CASSPPIGGRSTDTQYF